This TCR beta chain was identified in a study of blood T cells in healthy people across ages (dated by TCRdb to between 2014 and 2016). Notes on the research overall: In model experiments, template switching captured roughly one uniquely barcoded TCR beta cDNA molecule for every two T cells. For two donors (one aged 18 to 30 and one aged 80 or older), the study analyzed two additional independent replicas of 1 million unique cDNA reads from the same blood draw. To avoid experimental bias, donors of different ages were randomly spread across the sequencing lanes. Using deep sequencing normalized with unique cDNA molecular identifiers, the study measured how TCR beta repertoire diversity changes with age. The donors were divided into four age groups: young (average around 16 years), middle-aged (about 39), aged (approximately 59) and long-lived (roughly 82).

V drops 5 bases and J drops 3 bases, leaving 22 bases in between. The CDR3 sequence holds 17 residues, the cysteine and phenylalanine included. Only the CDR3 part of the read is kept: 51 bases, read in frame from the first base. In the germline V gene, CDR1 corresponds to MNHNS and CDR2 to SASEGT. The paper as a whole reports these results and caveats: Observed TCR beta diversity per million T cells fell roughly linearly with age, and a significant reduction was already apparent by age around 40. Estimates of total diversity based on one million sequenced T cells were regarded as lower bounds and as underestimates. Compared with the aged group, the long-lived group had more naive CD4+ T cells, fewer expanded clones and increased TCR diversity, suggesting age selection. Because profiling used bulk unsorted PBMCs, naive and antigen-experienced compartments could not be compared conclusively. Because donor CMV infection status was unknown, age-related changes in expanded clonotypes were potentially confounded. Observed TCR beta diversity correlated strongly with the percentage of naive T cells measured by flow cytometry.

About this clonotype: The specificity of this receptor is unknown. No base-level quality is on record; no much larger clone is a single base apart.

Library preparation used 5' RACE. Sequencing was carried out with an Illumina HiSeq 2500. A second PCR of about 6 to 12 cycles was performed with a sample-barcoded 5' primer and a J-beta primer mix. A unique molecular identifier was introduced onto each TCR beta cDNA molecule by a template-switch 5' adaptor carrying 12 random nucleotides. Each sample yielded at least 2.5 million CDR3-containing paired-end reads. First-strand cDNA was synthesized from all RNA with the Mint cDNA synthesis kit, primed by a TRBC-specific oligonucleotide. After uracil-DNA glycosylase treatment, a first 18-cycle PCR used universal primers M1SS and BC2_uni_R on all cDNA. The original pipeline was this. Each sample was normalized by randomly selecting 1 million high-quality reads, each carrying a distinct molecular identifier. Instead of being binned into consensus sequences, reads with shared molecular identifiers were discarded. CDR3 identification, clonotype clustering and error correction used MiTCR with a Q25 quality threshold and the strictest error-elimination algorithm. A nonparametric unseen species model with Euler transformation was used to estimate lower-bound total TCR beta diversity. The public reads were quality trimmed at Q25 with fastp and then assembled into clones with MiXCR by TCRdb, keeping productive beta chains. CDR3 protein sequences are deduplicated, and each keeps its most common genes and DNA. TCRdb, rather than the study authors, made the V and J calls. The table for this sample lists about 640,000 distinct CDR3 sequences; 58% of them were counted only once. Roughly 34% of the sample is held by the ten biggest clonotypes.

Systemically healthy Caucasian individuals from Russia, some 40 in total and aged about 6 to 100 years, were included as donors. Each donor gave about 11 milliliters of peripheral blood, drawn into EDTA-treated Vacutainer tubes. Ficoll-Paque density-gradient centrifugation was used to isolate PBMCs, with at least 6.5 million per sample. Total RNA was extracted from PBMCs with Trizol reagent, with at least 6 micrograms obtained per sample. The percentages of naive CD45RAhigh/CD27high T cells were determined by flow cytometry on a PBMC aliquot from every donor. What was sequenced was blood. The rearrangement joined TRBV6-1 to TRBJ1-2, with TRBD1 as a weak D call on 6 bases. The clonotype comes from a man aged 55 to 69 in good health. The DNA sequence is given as TGTGCCAGCAGTCCCCAGGACGTACCGACAGGAGACTATGGCTACACCTTC. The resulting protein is CASSPQDVPTGDYGYTF.